What follows are 4 T cell receptor beta chains derived from one specimen sequenced in a study of T cells after yellow fever vaccination. MiXCR was run by TCRdb on the 5' RACE reads, yielding one entry per CDR3 protein. The data contain 200,000 to 300,000 distinct CDR3 sequences, roughly 3.5% of them seen just once; the ten biggest clones take up roughly a fifth. This specimen was PBMCs, taken 15 days after the yellow fever booster vaccination. These receptors came from a man between 18 and 35 years old who received the YFV17D yellow fever vaccine.

The table lists this clonotype with a count of one. A clone one base away is much larger, so this may be a read error. The chain is built from TRBV20-1 and TRBJ2-5, with D perhaps TRBD1 or TRBD2 (5 bases each). The CDR3 is 14 amino acids. Germline V gene data show CDR1 as DFQATT and CDR2 as SNEGSKA (reference sequence). V lost 1 base, J lost 4 bases, and 13 bases lay in between. The CDR3 sequence: CSARAWDRGETQYF. CDR3 coding DNA: TGCAGTGCTAGAGCGTGGGACCGTGGAGAGACCCAGTACTTC.

This clonotype has at least ten counts. V gene TRBV11-2 combines with J gene TRBJ1-3; D possibly corresponds to TRBD1 (5 bases). The CDR3 contains 17 residues. V was pared by 1 base and J by 1 base, with 14 bases between. Germline CDR1 SGHAT, CDR2 FQNNGV. The CDR3 here is CASSLAPSRESGNTIYF. DNA of the CDR3: TGTGCCAGCAGCTTAGCTCCTTCCAGGGAATCTGGAAACACCATATATTTT.

This clonotype has just a few counts. The gene calls are TRBV6-5 and TRBJ2-7; 9 positions match TRBD2. This CDR3 spans 14 amino acids. Germline CDR1 reads MNHEY; CDR2 reads SVGAGI. V trimming: 5 bases; J trimming: 4 bases; junction bases outside the gene matches: 6. This CDR3 is CASSPGTSWYEQYV. DNA for the CDR3: TGTGCCAGCAGTCCAGGGACTAGCTGGTACGAGCAGTACGTC.

This clonotype was counted at least ten times. The rearrangement links TRBV5-4 to TRBJ1-4; 9 nucleotides match TRBD1. Unmatched junction bases numbered 3, after V lost 2 bases and J lost 7 bases. Per germline, CDR1 SGHNT and CDR2 YYREEE (reference sequence). This CDR3 has 14 residues. This CDR3 reads CASSLQGAVEKLFF. The CDR3 DNA reads TGTGCCAGCAGCTTACAGGGGGCGGTTGAAAAACTGTTTTTT.